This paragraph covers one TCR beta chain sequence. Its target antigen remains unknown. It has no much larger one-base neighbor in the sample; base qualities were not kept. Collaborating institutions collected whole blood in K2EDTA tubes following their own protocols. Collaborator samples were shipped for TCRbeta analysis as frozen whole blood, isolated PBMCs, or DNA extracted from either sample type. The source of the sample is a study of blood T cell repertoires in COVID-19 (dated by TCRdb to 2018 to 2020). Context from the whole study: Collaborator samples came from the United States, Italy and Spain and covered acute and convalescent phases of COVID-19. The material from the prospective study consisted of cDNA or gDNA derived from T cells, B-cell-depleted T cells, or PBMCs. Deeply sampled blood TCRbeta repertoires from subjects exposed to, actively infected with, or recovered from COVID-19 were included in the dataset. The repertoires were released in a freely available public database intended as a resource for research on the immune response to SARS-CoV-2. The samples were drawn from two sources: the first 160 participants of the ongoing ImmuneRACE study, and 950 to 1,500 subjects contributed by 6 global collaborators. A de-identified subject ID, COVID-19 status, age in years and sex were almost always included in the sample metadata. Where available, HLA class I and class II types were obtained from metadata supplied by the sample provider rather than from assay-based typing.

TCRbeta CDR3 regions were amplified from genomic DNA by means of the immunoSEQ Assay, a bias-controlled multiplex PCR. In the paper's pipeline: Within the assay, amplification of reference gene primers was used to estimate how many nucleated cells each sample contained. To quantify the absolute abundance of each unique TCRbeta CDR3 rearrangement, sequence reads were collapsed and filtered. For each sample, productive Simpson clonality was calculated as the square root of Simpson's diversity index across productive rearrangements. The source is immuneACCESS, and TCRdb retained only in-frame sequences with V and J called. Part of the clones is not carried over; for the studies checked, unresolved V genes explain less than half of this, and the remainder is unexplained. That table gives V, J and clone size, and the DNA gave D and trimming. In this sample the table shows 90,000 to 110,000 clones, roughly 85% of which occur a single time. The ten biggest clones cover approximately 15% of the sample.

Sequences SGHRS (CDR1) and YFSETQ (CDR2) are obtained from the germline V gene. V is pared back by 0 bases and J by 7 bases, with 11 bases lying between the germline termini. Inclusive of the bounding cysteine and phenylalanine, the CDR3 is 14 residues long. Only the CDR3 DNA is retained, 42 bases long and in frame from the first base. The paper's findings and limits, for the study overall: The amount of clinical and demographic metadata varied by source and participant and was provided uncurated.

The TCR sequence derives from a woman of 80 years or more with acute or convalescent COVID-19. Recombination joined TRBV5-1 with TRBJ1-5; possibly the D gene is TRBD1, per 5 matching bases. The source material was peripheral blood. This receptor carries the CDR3 CASSLAGEDQPQHF. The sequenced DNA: TGCGCCAGCAGCTTGGCGGGGGAGGACCAGCCCCAGCATTTT.